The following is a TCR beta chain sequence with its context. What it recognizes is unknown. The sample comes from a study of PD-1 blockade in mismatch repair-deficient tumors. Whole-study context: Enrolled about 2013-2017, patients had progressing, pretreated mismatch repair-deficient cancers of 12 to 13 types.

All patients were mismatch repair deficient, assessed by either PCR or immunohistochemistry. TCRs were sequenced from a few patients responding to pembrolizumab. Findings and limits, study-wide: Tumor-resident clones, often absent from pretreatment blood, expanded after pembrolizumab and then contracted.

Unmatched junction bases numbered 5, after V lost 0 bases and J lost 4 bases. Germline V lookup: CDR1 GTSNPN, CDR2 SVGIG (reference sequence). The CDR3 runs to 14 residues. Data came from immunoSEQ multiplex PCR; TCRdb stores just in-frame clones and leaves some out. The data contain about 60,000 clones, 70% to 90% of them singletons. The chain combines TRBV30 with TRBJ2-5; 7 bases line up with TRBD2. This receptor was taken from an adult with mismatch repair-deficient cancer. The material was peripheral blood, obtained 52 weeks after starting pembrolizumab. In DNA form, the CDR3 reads TGTGCCTGGAGTGTTAAGCGGGAAGTAGAGACCCAGTACTTC. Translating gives CAWSVKREVETQYF. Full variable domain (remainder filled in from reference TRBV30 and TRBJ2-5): SQTIHQWPATLVQPVGSPLSLECTVEGTSNPNLYWYRQAAGRGLQLLFYSVGIGQISSEVPQNLSASRPQDRQFILSSKKLLLSDSGFYLCAWSVKREVETQYFGPGTRLLVL.